What follows are 5 T cell receptor beta chains derived from one specimen sequenced in a study of response to subunit inactivated influenza vaccine. TCRdb reprocessed the RT-PCR reads via MiXCR and lists one record per CDR3 protein. The sample contains hundreds of thousands of distinct CDR3 sequences, under 20% of which appear only once. Sequenced material: PBMCs from blood, taken roughly 5 days after vaccination. The receptors stem from a man aged 45 to 65 who received an inactivated influenza vaccine.

This clonotype was detected only a few times. The rearrangement uses TRBV4-1 and TRBJ1-1; a weak D match, TRBD1 (6 bases). Germline CDR1 is MGHRA and CDR2 is YSYEKL. The V end lost 0 bases, the J end lost 0 bases, and 11 bases lay between the germline ends. The CDR3 length is 16 residues. CDR3 coding DNA: TGCGCCAGCAGCCAAGAGACAGGTAGAATGAACACTGAAGCTTTCTTT. Translation: CASSQETGRMNTEAFF.

V is TRBV7-9 and J is TRBJ2-2; 10 nucleotides agree with TRBD1. The V gene end was trimmed by 5 bases and the J gene end by 4 bases; junction bases not matched to a gene: 7. Looked up from germline, CDR1 is SEHNR and CDR2 is FQNEAQ (reference sequence). The CDR3 is made up of 16 amino acids. CDR3 in DNA: TGTGCCAGCAGCCCCTGGGACAGGGGAGGCACCGGGGAGCTGTTTTTT. Translating gives CASSPWDRGGTGELFF.

The J gene is TRBJ2-1, the V gene TRBV5-1; D gene ambiguous. From germline, CDR1 is SGHRS and CDR2 YFSETQ. The CDR3 is made up of 14 amino acids. V was shortened by 0 bases and J by 1 base, with 5 bases between the two germline ends. The chain's CDR3 is CASSLVWSYNEQFF. The CDR3 bases are TGCGCCAGCAGCTTGGTTTGGTCCTACAATGAGCAGTTCTTC.

This chain uses TRBV29-1 with TRBJ1-1; the D is unclear. The CDR3 consists of 12 residues. Germline CDR1 reads SQVTM; CDR2 reads ANQGSEA. The V and J ends lost 7 bases and 1 base respectively, with 10 bases between them. DNA of the CDR3: TGCAGCGGGCGGATTCAGAACACTGAAGCTTTCTTT. The encoded protein is CSGRIQNTEAFF.

The chain joins TRBV10-2 to TRBJ1-4, with a tentative D call TRBD1 (6 bases). The germline CDR1 and CDR2 sequences are WSHSY and SAAADI. This CDR3 comprises 16 residues. Trimming stripped 3 bases from V and 8 bases from J, with 19 bases between. CDR3 sequence: CASSELSGGANEKLFF. The CDR3 DNA reads as TGCGCCAGCAGTGAATTATCTGGGGGCGCAAACGAAAAACTGTTTTTT.